Shown below are 21 T cell receptor beta chains from a single sample sequenced in a study of T-cell memory formation after mild COVID-19 (dated by TCRdb to 2020 to 2022). The protocol used for the library was 5' RACE. Sequencing instrument: Illumina NovaSeq 6000. TCRdb took the public reads, trimmed them with fastp at Q25, ran MiXCR for clone calling and kept in-frame beta chains. CDR3 protein duplicates are merged, each entry listing the most common genes and DNA. This sample gives a few hundred thousand distinct CDR3 sequences in total; around 15% of them show up just once. The leading ten clones occupy approximately 23% of the sample. The sequenced material came from PBMCs or a T cell subset sorted from them (not recorded which). These receptors were obtained from a man aged 18 to 35 who had mild COVID-19 (a few samples of this study predate the infection). The sample titles of this study are shuffled in the database, so cell type and time point are left out; the donor was told from shared clones.

A few counts support this clonotype. The chain carries TRBV11-2 and TRBJ2-3; unclear D gene. CDR1 is SGHAT and CDR2 is FQNNGV in the germline V gene. This CDR3 has 16 residues. V lost 0 bases and J lost 6, with 16 bases in between. The CDR3: CASSLETGLLGDTQYF. CDR3 sequence (DNA): TGTGCCAGCAGCTTAGAAACGGGCCTCCTAGGGGATACGCAGTATTTT.

The chain employs TRBV28 and TRBJ2-1; tentative D call: TRBD2 (6 bases). Germline CDR1 is MDHEN and CDR2 is SYDVKM. CDR3 length: 12 residues. V shed 8 bases and J shed 7 bases, with 12 bases lying between them. The CDR3 here is CASGGARNEQFF. The DNA of the CDR3 is TGTGCCAGCGGAGGGGCACGAAATGAGCAGTTCTTC.

This clonotype was seen repeatedly, ten times or more. The rearrangement joins TRBV13 to TRBJ2-3; D is unclear. In germline, CDR1 is PRHDT, CDR2 FYEKMQ (reference sequence). The CDR3 has 12 residues. The V gene lost 1 base and the J gene lost 4 bases, with 3 bases spanning the gap. The CDR3 loop reads CASSLDADTQYF. The CDR3 region has the DNA TGTGCCAGCAGCTTAGACGCAGATACGCAGTATTTT.

This clonotype was seen a handful of times. This sequence joins TRBV6-5 and TRBJ1-1, with D unresolved. The CDR3 covers 14 residues. V was clipped by 3 bases and J by 0 bases, with 8 bases between them. Germline lookup yields CDR1 MNHEY and CDR2 SVGAGI. The CDR3 region is CASSYQRLNTEAFF. The CDR3 nucleotides read TGTGCCAGCAGTTATCAGCGGCTGAACACTGAAGCTTTCTTT.

This clonotype has a handful of counts. The V call is TRBV12-3 or TRBV12-4, the J call TRBJ1-5; D remains ambiguous. The V and J ends lost 5 bases and 0 bases respectively, with 11 bases between them. The CDR3 extends over 15 amino acids. CDR3 region: CASSPHSYSNQPQHF. CDR3 nucleotide sequence: TGTGCCAGCAGTCCCCACAGCTATAGCAATCAGCCCCAGCATTTT.

This clonotype showed up many times. The chain uses TRBV7-9 and TRBJ2-7; unclear D gene. Trimming left V 0 bases short and J 5 bases short, with 5 bases between. Germline assignment: CDR1 SEHNR and CDR2 FQNEAQ (reference sequence). The length of the CDR3 is 12 residues. CDR3 sequence reads: CASSLASHEQYF. DNA for the CDR3: TGTGCCAGCAGCTTAGCTTCCCACGAGCAGTACTTC.

This clonotype turned up a few times. In DNA, the CDR3 is TGCGCCAGCAGTATCAGCCAGGGAAATTCACCCCTCCACTTT. Its translation: CASSISQGNSPLHF. This chain uses TRBV5-1 with TRBJ1-6, with D perhaps TRBD1 (5 bases). The germline V and J ends were trimmed by 5 bases and 7 bases, with 13 bases remaining between them. This CDR3 is built from 14 residues. CDR1 SGHRS and CDR2 YFSETQ come from the germline V gene.

This clonotype was counted a few times. The chain uses TRBV3-1 and TRBJ1-6; 8 bases align to TRBD1. The germline V gene encodes CDR1 LGHDT and CDR2 YNNKEL (reference sequence). The CDR3 is 18 amino acids. After removal of 2 bases from V and 1 base from J, the junction contained 7 bases not matched to a gene. The CDR3 DNA reads as TGTGCCAGCAGCCAATCCGGGACAGGAGGTTCCTATAATTCACCCCTCCACTTT. Its translation: CASSQSGTGGSYNSPLHF.

The V call is TRBV6-5, the J call TRBJ2-2; weak D call: TRBD2 (6 bases). Germline assignment: CDR1 MNHEY and CDR2 SVGAGI. Between the trimmed V and J ends, which lost 4 bases and 1 base, there was a span of 16 bases. This CDR3 comprises 17 residues. DNA for the CDR3: TGTGCCAGCAGTTCCCGGGGGTTGCGGGGGAACACCGGGGAGCTGTTTTTT. Protein sequence: CASSSRGLRGNTGELFF.

This clonotype was recorded a few times. This may be a read error, as it is one base from a much larger clone. V and J are TRBV10-3 and TRBJ2-1; 8 nucleotides agree with TRBD2. The V and J ends lost 10 bases and 7 bases, in that order; junction bases with no gene match: 9. The CDR3 covers 13 residues. Germline loops: CDR1 ENHRY, CDR2 SYGVKD. The CDR3, as DNA: TGTGCCACAACGCAAGCTAGCGGGAATGAGCAGTTCTTC. This translates into CATTQASGNEQFF.

The CDR3 nucleotides are TGTGCCAGCAGCTCAGGGAAGGGTCTGAACACTGAAGCTTTCTTT. Its protein is CASSSGKGLNTEAFF. The chain joins TRBV11-2 to TRBJ1-1; weak D call: TRBD1 (5 bases). CDR1 SGHAT and CDR2 FQNNGV come from the germline V gene. This CDR3 is 15 amino acids long. V was shortened by 4 bases and J by 0 bases, with 12 bases between the two germline ends.

The genes are TRBV6-2 or TRBV6-3 and TRBJ1-2; no clear D. V was trimmed by 1 base and J by 4 bases, leaving 10 bases between them. CDR3 length: 14 amino acids. In germline, CDR1 is MNHEY, CDR2 SVGEGT. Written as DNA, the CDR3 is TGTGCCAGCAGTTACTTAGGACCCGGCTATGGCTACACCTTC. It codes for CASSYLGPGYGYTF.

This clonotype occurred a few times. The rearrangement joins TRBV23-1 to TRBJ2-2; a possible D gene is TRBD1 (6 bases). TRBV23-1 qualifies as an ORF whose function is uncertain. Trimming took off 8 bases at V and 4 bases at J, with 11 bases between the two ends. The CDR3 loop spans 13 amino acids. The CDR3 loop is CASEGRGTGELFF. The CDR3 DNA follows: TGCGCCAGCGAGGGCAGGGGCACCGGGGAGCTGTTTTTT.

This clonotype appeared many times. The rearrangement uses TRBV12-3 or TRBV12-4 and TRBJ2-5; D is unclear. Trimming took off 3 bases at V and 0 bases at J, with 8 bases between the two ends. The CDR3 is made up of 14 amino acids. The CDR3 protein is CASSFATYQETQYF. CDR3 sequence (DNA): TGTGCCAGCAGTTTCGCAACATACCAAGAGACCCAGTACTTC.

This clonotype was picked up many times. The J gene is TRBJ2-1, the V gene TRBV9; TRBD1 matches 8 bases. The CDR3 length is 12 residues. In germline, CDR1 is SGDLS, CDR2 YYNGEE. J lost 9 bases, V lost 4 bases, and 3 bases had no gene match. DNA of the CDR3: TGTGCCAGCAGCCCAACAGGGGGTGAGCAGTTCTTC. The encoded protein is CASSPTGGEQFF.

This clonotype was counted only a few times. This sequence joins TRBV7-9 and TRBJ1-2; TRBD1 matches at 9 bases. Germline V gene sequence: CDR1 SEHNR, CDR2 FQNEAQ (reference sequence). There are 13 residues in the CDR3. V trimming: 4 bases; J trimming: 8 bases; junction bases outside the gene matches: 5. CDR3 nucleotides: TGTGCCAGCAGCTACTGGACAGGGGAAGGCTACACCTTC. Translating gives CASSYWTGEGYTF.

This sequence joins TRBV5-6 and TRBJ2-5; D gene ambiguous. The V gene's germline CDR1 is SGHDT and CDR2 YYEEEE. Trimming removed 0 bases from V and 5 bases from J, with 8 bases in between. The length of the CDR3 is 13 residues. The CDR3 sequence is CASSLALVETQYF. CDR3 DNA: TGTGCCAGCAGCTTGGCCTTGGTCGAGACCCAGTACTTC.

CDR3: CASSQDPLASTDTQYF. The CDR3 nucleotides are TGCGCCAGCAGCCAAGATCCCCTAGCTAGCACAGATACGCAGTATTTT. The chain is built from TRBV4-3 and TRBJ2-3, with a possible D match to TRBD2 (5 bases). Germline V gene sequence: CDR1 LGHNA, CDR2 YSLEER. The germline V and J ends were trimmed by 0 bases and 0 bases, with 10 bases remaining between them. The CDR3 has 16 residues.

The sample holds a few counts of this clonotype. J is TRBJ2-1 and V is TRBV12-3 or TRBV12-4, with D perhaps assigned TRBD1 or TRBD2 (5 bases each). The length of the CDR3 is 12 residues. V was cut by 6 bases and J by 7 bases, with 10 bases left in between. The CDR3 reads CASRSGGNEQFF. The CDR3 coding sequence is TGTGCCAGCAGGAGTGGGGGTAATGAGCAGTTCTTC.

The chain recombines TRBV4-1 with TRBJ1-1; TRBD1 matches 7 bases. This CDR3 has 13 residues. After removal of 4 bases from V and 8 bases from J, the junction contained 7 bases not matched to a gene. Germline V lookup: CDR1 MGHRA, CDR2 YSYEKL. CDR3 sequence (DNA): TGCGCCAGCAGCCCCACAGGGGCTCTCGAAGCTTTCTTT. Amino acids: CASSPTGALEAFF.

The chain has TRBV20-1 and TRBJ2-1; perhaps TRBD2 as D (7 bases). The CDR3 is made up of 13 amino acids. Deletions cut 3 bases from V and 7 bases from J, with 13 bases between. Germline V CDR1 and CDR2: DFQATT, SNEGSKA (reference sequence). DNA of the CDR3: TGCAGTGCTAGCGGGGGGCATGGAAATGAGCAGTTCTTC. Translated, it gives CSASGGHGNEQFF.